One sample yielded the 11 T cell receptor beta chains listed below, sequenced in a study of control samples from healthy donors and cancer patients. Profiling relied on immunoSEQ multiplex PCR, and the TCRdb table lists in-frame clones only, not all of them. The data hold 50,000 to 70,000 clones, with around 90% observed a single time. Sequenced: blood. These receptors were collected from a man aged 50 or older in good health.

This chain connects TRBV28 to TRBJ1-4, with 8 positions matching TRBD1. CDR1 and CDR2 (germline): MDHEN, SYDVKM. This CDR3 spans 19 amino acids. Trimming removed 6 bases from V and 6 bases from J; junction bases left unmatched: 21. CDR3 residues: CASSSQSETGDRWDEKLFF. In DNA form, the CDR3 reads TGTGCCAGCAGCTCTCAAAGTGAGACAGGGGATCGGTGGGATGAAAAACTGTTTTTT.

The rearrangement links TRBV14 to TRBJ1-3; D ambiguous. Germline assignment: CDR1 SGHDN and CDR2 FVKESK. The length of the CDR3 is 14 residues. Trimming shortened V by 6 bases and J by 0 bases, and 9 bases separated the two germline ends. In DNA form, the CDR3 reads TGTGCCAGCAGTAAAGTCTTCTCTGGAAACACCATATATTTT. Translation: CASSKVFSGNTIYF.

The chain is built from TRBV2 and TRBJ2-7; weak D call: TRBD2 (5 bases). This CDR3 is 16 amino acids long. Per germline, CDR1 SNHLY and CDR2 FYNNEI. V was trimmed by 3 bases and J by 1 base, leaving 16 bases between them. The CDR3, as DNA: TGTGCCAGCAGTGAGGCTCGGGGTTTCCGATCCTACGAGCAGTACTTC. It is translated as CASSEARGFRSYEQYF. Looking up the rest from reference TRBV2 and TRBJ2-7 gives the full variable domain: EPEVTQTPSHQVTQMGQEVILRCVPISNHLYFYWYRQILGQKVEFLVSFYNNEISEKSEIFDDQFSVERPDGSNFTLKIRSTKLEDSAMYFCASSEARGFRSYEQYFGPGTRLTVT.

V usage is TRBV5-1 and J usage is TRBJ2-1; D is perhaps TRBD2 (5 bases). V lost 3 bases to trimming and J lost 4 bases, with 8 bases between them. This CDR3 has 13 amino acids. CDR1 SGHRS and CDR2 YFSETQ come from the germline V gene. This CDR3 reads CASSSGEYNEQFF. Here the CDR3 DNA reads TGCGCCAGCAGCTCCGGGGAATACAATGAGCAGTTCTTC.

The chain carries TRBV6-4 and TRBJ2-7, with TRBD2 matching over 7 bases. J lost 0 bases, V lost 2 bases, and 7 bases had no gene match. Germline CDR1 reads MRHNA; CDR2 reads SNTAGT. CDR3 size: 16 residues. In DNA, the CDR3 is TGTGCCAGCAGTGACCACTGGACTAGTAGCTCCTACGAGCAGTACTTC. Translated, it gives CASSDHWTSSSYEQYF.

In its sample, this clone was seen once. The rearrangement uses TRBV23-1 and TRBJ1-1; 12 bases map to TRBD1. TRBV23-1 is identified as an open reading frame with a role that is uncertain. This CDR3 is 17 amino acids long. The junction had 10 bases not matched to a gene; V was cut back by 8 bases and J by 0 bases. This CDR3 is CASHDRDRGQLNTEAFF. DNA of the CDR3: TGCGCCAGCCATGACCGGGACAGGGGGCAATTGAACACTGAAGCTTTCTTT.

The V call is TRBV7-9, the J call TRBJ2-1, with 13 bases matching TRBD2. The CDR3 is made up of 17 amino acids. The junction had 11 bases not matched to a gene; V was cut back by 5 bases and J by 7 bases. Germline V gives CDR1 SEHNR, CDR2 FQNEAQ (reference sequence). The CDR3 loop is CASSKGLAGADKNEQFF. The DNA of the CDR3 is TGTGCCAGCAGCAAAGGACTAGCGGGAGCCGATAAAAATGAGCAGTTCTTC.

This clone was observed a handful of times. The rearrangement links TRBV19 to TRBJ1-2; 8 bases map to TRBD1. The V segment lost 11 bases and the J segment 4 bases; nucleotides outside the gene matches: 9. Germline CDR1 is LNHDA and CDR2 is SQIVND (reference sequence). The CDR3 totals 13 residues. The CDR3: CAGSSTGVYGYTF. As DNA, the CDR3 is TGTGCCGGGAGCTCGACAGGGGTCTATGGCTACACCTTC.

The chain couples TRBV11-2 to TRBJ2-1, with 7 positions matching TRBD2. V gave up 4 bases and J gave up 10 bases; unmatched junction bases: 4. In germline, CDR1 is SGHAT, CDR2 FQNNGV. The CDR3 length is 12 residues. The CDR3 protein is CASSWGEGEQFF. The CDR3 nucleotides are TGTGCCAGCAGCTGGGGGGAGGGGGAGCAGTTCTTC. The full variable domain, rest sourced from reference TRBV11-2 and TRBJ2-1, is EAGVAQSPRYKIIEKRQSVAFWCNPISGHATLYWYQQILGQGPKLLIQFQNNGVVDDSQLPKDRFSAERLKGVDSTLKIQPAKLEDSAVYLCASSWGEGEQFFGPGTRLTVL.

V is TRBV5-8 and J is TRBJ2-2, with D perhaps being TRBD1 or TRBD2 (6 bases each). Trimming left V 4 bases short and J 5 bases short, with 12 bases between. This CDR3 region has 14 residues. Per the germline V gene, CDR1 is SGHTS and CDR2 is YDEGEE. The CDR3 DNA follows: TGTGCCAGCAGCGTGAGAGGGGGGACCGGGGAGCTGTTTTTT. Translation: CASSVRGGTGELFF.

CDR3 loop: CAISDLQGTGNTIYF. Here the CDR3 DNA reads TGTGCCATCAGTGACTTACAGGGGACTGGAAACACCATATATTTT. The gene calls are TRBV10-3 and TRBJ1-3, with 7 bases that match TRBD1. CDR1 ENHRY and CDR2 SYGVKD come from the germline V gene. The CDR3 extends over 15 amino acids. V lost 3 bases and J lost 2; bases outside the gene matches: 4.